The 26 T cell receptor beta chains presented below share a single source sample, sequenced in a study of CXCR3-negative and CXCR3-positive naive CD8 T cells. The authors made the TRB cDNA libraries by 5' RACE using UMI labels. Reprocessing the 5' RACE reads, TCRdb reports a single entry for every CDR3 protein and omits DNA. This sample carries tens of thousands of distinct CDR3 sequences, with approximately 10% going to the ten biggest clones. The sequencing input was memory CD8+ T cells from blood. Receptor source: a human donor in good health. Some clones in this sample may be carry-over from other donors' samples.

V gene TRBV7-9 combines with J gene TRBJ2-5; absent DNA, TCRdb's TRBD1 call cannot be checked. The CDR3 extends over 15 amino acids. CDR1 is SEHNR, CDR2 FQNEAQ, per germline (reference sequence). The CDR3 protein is CASSLPTGPQETQYF.

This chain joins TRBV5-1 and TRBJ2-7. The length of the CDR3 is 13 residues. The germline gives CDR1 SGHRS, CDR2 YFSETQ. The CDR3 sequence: CASSYDSAYEQYF. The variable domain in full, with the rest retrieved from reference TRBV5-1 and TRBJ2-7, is KAGVTQTPRYLIKTRGQQVTLSCSPISGHRSVSWYQQTPGQGLQFLFEYFSETQRNKGNFPGRFSGRQFSNSRSEMNVSTLELGDSALYLCASSYDSAYEQYFGPGTRLTVT.

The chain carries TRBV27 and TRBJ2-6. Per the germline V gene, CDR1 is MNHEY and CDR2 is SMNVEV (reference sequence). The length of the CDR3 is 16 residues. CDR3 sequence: CASSLSGLSGANVLTF.

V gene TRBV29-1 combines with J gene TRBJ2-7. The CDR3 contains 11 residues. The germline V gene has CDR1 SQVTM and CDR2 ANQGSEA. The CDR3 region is CSVGNSYEQYF.

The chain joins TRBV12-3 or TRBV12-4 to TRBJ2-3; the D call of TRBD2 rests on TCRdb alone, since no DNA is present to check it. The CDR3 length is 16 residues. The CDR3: CASSPGLVPSTDTQYF.

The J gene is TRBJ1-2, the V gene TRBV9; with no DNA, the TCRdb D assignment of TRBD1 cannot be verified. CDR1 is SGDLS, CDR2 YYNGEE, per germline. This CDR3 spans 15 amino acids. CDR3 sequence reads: CASSAGQGADYGYTF.

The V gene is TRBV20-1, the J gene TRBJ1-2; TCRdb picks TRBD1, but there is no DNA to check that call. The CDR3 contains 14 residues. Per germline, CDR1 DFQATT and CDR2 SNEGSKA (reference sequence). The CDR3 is CSARGTGQDYGYTF.

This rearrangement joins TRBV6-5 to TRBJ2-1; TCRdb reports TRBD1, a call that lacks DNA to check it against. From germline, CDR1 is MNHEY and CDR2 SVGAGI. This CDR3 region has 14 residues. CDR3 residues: CASSFRGTYNEQFF.

CDR3 loop: CASSQDRSVNEQFF. The chain uses TRBV4-2 and TRBJ2-1. This CDR3 has 14 amino acids. The V gene's germline CDR1 is LGHNA and CDR2 YNFKEQ.

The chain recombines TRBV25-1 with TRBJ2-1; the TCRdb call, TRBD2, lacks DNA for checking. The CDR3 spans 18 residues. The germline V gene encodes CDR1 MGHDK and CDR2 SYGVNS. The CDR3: CASSESLGLGAPYNEQFF.

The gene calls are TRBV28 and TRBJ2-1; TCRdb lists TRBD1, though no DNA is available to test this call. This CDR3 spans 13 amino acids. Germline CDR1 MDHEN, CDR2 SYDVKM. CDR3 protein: CASSRTAHNEQFF. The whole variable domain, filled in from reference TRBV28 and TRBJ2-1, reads DVKVTQSSRYLVKRTGEKVFLECVQDMDHENMFWYRQDPGLGLRLIYFSYDVKMKEKGDIPEGYSVSREKKERFSLILESASTNQTSMYLCASSRTAHNEQFFGPGTRLTVL.

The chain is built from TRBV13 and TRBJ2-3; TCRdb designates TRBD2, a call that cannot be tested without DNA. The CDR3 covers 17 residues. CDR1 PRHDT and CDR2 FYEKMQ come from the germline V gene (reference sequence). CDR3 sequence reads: CASSPRLAGSSTDTQYF.

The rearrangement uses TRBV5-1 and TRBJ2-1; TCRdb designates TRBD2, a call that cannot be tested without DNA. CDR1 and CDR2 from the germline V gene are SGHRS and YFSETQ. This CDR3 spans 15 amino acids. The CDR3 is CASSLEGAPYNEQFF.

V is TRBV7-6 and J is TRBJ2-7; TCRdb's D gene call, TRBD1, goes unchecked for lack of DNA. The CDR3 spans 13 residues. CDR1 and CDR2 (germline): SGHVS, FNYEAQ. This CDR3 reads CASSAPGGSEQYF.

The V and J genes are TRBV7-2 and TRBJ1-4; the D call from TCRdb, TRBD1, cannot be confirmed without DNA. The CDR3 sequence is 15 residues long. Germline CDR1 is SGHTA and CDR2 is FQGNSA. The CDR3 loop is CASSLVPGGSEKLFF.

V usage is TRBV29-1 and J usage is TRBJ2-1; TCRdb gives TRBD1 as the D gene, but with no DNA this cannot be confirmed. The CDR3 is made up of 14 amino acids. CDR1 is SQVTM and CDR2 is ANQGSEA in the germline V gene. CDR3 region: CSVGGTGTYNEQFF.

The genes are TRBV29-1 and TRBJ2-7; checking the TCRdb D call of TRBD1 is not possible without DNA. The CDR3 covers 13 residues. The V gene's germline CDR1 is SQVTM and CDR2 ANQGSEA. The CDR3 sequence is CSVLDRYAYEQYF.

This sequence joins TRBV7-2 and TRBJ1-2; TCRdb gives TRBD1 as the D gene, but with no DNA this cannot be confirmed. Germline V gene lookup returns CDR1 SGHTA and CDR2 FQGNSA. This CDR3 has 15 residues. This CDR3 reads CASSSGQGLLYGYTF.

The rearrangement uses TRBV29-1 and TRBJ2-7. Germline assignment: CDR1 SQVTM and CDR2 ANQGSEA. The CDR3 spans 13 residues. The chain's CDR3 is CSVVQKLSYEQYF.

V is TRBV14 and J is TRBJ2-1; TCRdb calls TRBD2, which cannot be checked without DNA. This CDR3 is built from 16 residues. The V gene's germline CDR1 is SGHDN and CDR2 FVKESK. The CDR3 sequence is CASSQGGASKYNEQFF.

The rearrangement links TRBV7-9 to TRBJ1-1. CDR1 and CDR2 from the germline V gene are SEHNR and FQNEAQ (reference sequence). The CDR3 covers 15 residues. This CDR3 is CASSLAGYGDTEAFF.

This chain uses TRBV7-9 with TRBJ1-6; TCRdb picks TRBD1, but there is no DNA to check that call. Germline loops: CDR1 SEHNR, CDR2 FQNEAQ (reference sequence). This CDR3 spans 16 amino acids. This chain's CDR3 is CASRPQGADYNSPLHF.

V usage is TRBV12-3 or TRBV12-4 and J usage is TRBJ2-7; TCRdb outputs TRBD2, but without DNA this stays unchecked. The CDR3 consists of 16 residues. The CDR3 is CASSPLRQAARYEQYF.

The CDR3 loop reads CASSSRDPGRNEQFF. The chain links TRBV5-1 to TRBJ2-1; checking the TCRdb D call of TRBD1 is not possible without DNA. This CDR3 has 15 amino acids. From germline, CDR1 is SGHRS and CDR2 YFSETQ.

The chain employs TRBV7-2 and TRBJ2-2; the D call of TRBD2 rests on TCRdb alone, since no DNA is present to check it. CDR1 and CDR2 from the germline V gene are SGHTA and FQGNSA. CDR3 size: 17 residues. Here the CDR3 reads CASSLAPIVTNTGELFF.

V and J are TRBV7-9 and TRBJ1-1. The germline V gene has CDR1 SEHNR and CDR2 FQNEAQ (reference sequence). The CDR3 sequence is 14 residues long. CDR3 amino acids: CASSVTVVNTEAFF.